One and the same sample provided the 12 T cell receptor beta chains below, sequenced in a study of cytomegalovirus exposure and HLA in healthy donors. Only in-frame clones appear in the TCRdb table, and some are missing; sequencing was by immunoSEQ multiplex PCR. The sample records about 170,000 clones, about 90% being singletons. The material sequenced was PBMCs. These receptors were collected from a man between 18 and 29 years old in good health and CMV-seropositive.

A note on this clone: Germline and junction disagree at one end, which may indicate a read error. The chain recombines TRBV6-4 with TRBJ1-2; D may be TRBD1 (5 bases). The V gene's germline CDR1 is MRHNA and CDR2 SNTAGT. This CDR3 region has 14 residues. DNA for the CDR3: TGTGCCAGTAGTGCGTCAGGGCTCGGCTATGGCTACACCTTC. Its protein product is CASSASGLGYGYTF.

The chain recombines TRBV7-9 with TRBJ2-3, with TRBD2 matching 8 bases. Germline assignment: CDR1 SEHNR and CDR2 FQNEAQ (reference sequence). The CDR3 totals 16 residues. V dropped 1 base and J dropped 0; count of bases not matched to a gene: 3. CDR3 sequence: CASSLGASGSTDTQYF. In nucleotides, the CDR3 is TGTGCCAGCAGCTTAGGGGCTAGCGGGAGCACAGATACGCAGTATTTT.

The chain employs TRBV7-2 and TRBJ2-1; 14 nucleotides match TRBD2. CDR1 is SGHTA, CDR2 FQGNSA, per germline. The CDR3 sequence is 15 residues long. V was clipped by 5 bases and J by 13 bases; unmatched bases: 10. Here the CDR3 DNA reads TGTGCCAGCAGCCAAATTACGGGACTAGCGGGAGCCCAGTTCTTC. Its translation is CASSQITGLAGAQFF.

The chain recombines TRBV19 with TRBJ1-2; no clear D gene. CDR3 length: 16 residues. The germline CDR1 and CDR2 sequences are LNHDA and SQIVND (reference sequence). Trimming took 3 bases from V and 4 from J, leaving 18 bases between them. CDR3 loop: CASSIPSQARGYGYTF. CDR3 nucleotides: TGTGCCAGTAGTATTCCCTCTCAGGCCCGGGGCTATGGCTACACCTTC.

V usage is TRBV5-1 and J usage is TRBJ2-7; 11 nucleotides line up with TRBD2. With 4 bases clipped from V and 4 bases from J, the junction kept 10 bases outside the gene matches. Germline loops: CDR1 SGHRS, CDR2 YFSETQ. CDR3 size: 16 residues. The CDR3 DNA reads TGCGCCAGCAGCATACTAGCGGGAGAAGTTCTTTACGAGCAGTACTTC. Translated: CASSILAGEVLYEQYF.

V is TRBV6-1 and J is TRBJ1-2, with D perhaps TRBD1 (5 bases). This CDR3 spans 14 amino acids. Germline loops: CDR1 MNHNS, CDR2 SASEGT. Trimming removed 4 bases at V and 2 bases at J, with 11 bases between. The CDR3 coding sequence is TGTGCCAGCAGTGCAGGGTTCCAAAACTATGGCTACACCTTC. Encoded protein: CASSAGFQNYGYTF.

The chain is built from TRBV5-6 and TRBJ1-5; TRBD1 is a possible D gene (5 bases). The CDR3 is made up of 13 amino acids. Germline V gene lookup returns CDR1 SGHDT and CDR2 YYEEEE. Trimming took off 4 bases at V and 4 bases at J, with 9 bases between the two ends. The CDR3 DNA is TGTGCCAGCAGCCGGACACCGAATCAGCCCCAGCATTTT. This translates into CASSRTPNQPQHF.

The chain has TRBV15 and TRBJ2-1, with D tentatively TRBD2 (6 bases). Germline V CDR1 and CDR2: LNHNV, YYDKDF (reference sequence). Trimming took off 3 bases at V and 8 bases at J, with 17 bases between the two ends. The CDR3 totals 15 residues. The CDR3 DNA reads TGTGCCACCAGCAGTAGCGGCTCAAGGGGCGATGAGCAGTTCTTC. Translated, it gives CATSSSGSRGDEQFF. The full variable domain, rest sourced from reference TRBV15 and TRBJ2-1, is DAMVIQNPRYQVTQFGKPVTLSCSQTLNHNVMYWYQQKSSQAPKLLFHYYDKDFNNEADTPDNFQSRRPNTSFCFLDIRSPGLGDTAMYLCATSSSGSRGDEQFFGPGTRLTVL.

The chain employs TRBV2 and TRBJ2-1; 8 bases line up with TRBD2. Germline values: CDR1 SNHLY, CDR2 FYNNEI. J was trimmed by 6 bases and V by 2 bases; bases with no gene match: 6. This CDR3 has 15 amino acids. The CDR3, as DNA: TGTGCCAGCAGTGAATTCGAGCGGGAGATCAATGAGCAGTTCTTC. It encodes CASSEFEREINEQFF.

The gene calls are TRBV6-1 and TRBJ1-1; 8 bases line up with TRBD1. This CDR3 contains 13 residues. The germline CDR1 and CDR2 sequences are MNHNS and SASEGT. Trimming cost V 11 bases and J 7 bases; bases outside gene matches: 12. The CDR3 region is CASGGGTGFEAFF. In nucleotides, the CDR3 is TGTGCCTCCGGTGGGGGGACAGGATTTGAAGCTTTCTTT.

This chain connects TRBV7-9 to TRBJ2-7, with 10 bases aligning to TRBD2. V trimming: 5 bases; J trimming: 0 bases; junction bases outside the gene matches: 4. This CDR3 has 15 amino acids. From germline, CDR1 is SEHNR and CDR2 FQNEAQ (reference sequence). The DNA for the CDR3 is TGTGCCAGCAGCCCTAGCGGGGGCCTCTCCTACGAGCAGTACTTC. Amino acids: CASSPSGGLSYEQYF.

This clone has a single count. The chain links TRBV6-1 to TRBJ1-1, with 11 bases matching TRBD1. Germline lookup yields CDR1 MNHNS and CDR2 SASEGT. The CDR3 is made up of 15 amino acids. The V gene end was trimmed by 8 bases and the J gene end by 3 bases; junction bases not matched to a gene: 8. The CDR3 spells CASGGQGDTYTEAFF. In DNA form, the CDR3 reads TGTGCCAGCGGGGGACAGGGGGACACCTACACTGAAGCTTTCTTT.